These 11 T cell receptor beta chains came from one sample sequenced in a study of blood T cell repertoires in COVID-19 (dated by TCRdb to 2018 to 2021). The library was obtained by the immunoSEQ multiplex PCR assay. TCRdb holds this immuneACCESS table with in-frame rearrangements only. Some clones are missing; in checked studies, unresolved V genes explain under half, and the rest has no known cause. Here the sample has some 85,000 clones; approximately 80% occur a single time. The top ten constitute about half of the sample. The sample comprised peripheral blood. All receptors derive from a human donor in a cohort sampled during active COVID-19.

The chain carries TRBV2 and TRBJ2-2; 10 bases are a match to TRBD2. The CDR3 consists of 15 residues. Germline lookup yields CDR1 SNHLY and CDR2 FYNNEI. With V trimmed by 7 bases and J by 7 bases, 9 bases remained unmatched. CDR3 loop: CASNGLAGEGGELFF. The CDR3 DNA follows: TGTGCCAGCAATGGTCTAGCGGGAGAGGGCGGGGAGCTGTTTTTT.

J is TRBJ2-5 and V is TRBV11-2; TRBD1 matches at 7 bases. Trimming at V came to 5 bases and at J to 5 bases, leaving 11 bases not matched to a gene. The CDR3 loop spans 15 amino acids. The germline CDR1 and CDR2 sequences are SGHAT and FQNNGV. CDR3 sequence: CASSATGTAKETQYF. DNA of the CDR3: TGTGCCAGCAGCGCCACCGGGACAGCAAAGGAGACCCAGTACTTC.

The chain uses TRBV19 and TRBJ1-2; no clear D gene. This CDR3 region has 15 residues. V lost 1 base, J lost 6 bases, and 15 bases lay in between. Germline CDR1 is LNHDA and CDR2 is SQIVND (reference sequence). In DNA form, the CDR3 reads TGTGCCAGTAGTATAGGAGTCAGGATCACAGATGGCTACACCTTC. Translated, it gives CASSIGVRITDGYTF.

CDR3 coding DNA: TGTGCCACCAGTGATTTGCCGCGGGAGGGCCGGGAGACCCAGTACTTC. Translation: CATSDLPREGRETQYF. The chain recombines TRBV24-1 with TRBJ2-5, with TRBD2 matching over 9 bases. This CDR3 is built from 16 residues. Losses at the gene ends were 0 bases for V and 5 bases for J; bases not matched to a gene: 6. Germline loops: CDR1 KGHDR, CDR2 SFDVKD.

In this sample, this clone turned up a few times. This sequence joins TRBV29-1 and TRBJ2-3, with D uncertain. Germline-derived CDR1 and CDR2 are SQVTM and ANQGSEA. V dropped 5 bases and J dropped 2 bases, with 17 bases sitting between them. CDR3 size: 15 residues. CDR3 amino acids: CSVYLVVDPTDTQYF. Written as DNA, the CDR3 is TGCAGCGTTTATCTAGTAGTCGACCCCACAGATACGCAGTATTTT.

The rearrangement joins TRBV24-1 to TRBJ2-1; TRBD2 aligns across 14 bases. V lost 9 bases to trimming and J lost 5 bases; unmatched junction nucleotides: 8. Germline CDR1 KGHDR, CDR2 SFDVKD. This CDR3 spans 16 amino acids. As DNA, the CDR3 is TGTGCCACCGCGAAGGGACTAGCGGGAGCAGACAATGAGCAGTTCTTC. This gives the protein CATAKGLAGADNEQFF.

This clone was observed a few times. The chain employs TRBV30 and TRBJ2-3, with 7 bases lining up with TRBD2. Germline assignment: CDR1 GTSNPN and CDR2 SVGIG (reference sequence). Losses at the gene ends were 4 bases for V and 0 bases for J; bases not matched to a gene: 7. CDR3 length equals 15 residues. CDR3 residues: CAWTTSAPSTDTQYF. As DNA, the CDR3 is TGTGCCTGGACCACTAGCGCGCCTAGCACAGATACGCAGTATTTT.

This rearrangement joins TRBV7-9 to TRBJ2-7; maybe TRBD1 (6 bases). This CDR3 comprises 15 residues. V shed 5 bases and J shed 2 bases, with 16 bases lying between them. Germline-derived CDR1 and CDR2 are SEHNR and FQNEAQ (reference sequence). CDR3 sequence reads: CASSPPGQGTYEQYF. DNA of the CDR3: TGTGCCAGCAGCCCCCCGGGACAAGGAACCTACGAGCAGTACTTC.

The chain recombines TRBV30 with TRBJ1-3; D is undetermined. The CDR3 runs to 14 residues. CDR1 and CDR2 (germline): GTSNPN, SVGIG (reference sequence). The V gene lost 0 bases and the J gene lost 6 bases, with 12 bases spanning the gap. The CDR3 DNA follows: TGTGCCTGGAGTGTACTAGTTAGTAAAAACACCATATATTTT. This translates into CAWSVLVSKNTIYF. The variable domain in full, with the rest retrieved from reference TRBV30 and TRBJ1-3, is SQTIHQWPATLVQPVGSPLSLECTVEGTSNPNLYWYRQAAGRGLQLLFYSVGIGQISSEVPQNLSASRPQDRQFILSSKKLLLSDSGFYLCAWSVLVSKNTIYFGEGSWLTVV.

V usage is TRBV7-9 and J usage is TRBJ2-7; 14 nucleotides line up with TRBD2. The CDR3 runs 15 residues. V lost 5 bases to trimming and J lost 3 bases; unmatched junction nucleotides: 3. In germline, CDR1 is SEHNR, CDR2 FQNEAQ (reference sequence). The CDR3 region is CASSLGTSGSYEQYF. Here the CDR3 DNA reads TGTGCCAGCAGCCTCGGGACTAGCGGGAGCTACGAGCAGTACTTC.

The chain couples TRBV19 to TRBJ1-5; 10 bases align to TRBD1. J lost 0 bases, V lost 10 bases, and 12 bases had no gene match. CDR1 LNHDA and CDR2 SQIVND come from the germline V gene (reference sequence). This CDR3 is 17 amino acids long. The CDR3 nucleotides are TGTGCCACCCAAAGACAGGGGGCTGGATATAGCAATCAGCCCCAGCATTTT. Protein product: CATQRQGAGYSNQPQHF.